Only one count was recorded for the clone carrying this TCR beta chain. Patients who underwent sequencing had shown CD8+CD57+ cell expansion by flow cytometry. Patients uniformly had severe acquired aplastic anemia. Both TCR beta VDJ combination and CDR3 sequence profiling were carried out. Genomic DNA was the template for this profiling. TCRdb re-derived calls from the reads in MiXCR, one entry per CDR3 protein. Of over 150,000 distinct CDR3 sequences in the sample, roughly 48% were seen once. The record originates from a study of CD8+CD57+ T cells in acquired aplastic anemia. The receptor comes from a human donor with aplastic anemia. The sample consisted of sorted CD4+, CD8+, or CD8+CD57+ T cells (not recorded which) from PBMCs.

CDR3 region: CATSRDLGSGYTF. The CDR3 bases are TGTGCCACCAGCAGAGATCTTGGGAGTGGCTACACCTTC. The chain carries TRBV15 and TRBJ1-2, with D unresolved. Germline V CDR1 and CDR2: LNHNV, YYDKDF (reference sequence). The CDR3 spans 13 residues. V dropped 0 bases and J dropped 7 bases, with 9 bases sitting between them.